The 2 T cell receptor beta chains presented below share a single source sample, sequenced in a study of T-cell reconstitution after alpha-beta-depleted transplantation in children. Using unique molecular identifiers, the investigators prepared the TCRbeta library. One entry per CDR3 protein, called by TCRdb with MiXCR from the PCR reads. The sample lists a few hundred thousand distinct CDR3 sequences; 10% to 15% were seen once. Sequenced here: PBMCs, mostly from graft donor cells, sampled 360 days after TCRalphabeta/CD19-depleted stem cell transplant. Receptors originate from a male patient younger than 18 who had a stem cell transplant for acute myeloid leukemia, so the T cells may come from the graft donor.

The chain links TRBV29-1 to TRBJ2-3; 13 bases map to TRBD2. This CDR3 region has 13 residues. Germline CDR1 is SQVTM and CDR2 is ANQGSEA. The CDR3 loop is CAGLAGDSDTQYF. In nucleotides, the CDR3 is TGCGCCGGACTAGCGGGAGATTCTGATACGCAGTATTTT.

This clonotype was observed a few times. The gene calls are TRBV5-1 and TRBJ2-7; either TRBD1 or TRBD2 may fit D (5 bases each). In germline, CDR1 is SGHRS, CDR2 YFSETQ. V was pared by 0 bases and J by 5 bases, with 12 bases between. The CDR3 sequence is 14 residues long. The CDR3 coding sequence is TGCGCCAGCAGCTTGGTCTTTGTGGGGGACGAGCAGTACTTC. This sequence encodes CASSLVFVGDEQYF.